This T cell receptor (beta chain) was found in a study of response to subunit inactivated influenza vaccine. TCRdb itself ran the RT-PCR reads through MiXCR, one entry per CDR3 protein. The sample contains around 540,000 distinct CDR3 sequences, roughly 10% of which appear only once. This clonotype showed up just a few times. Trimming cost V 2 bases and J 4 bases, with 11 bases left between them. The germline CDR1 and CDR2 sequences are SGHTA and FQGNSA. The CDR3 contains 14 residues. This sequence joins TRBV7-2 and TRBJ1-1; a weak D match, TRBD1 (5 bases). The clonotype was recovered from a man aged 45-65 years who received an inactivated influenza vaccine. Material: PBMCs from blood, obtained on the day of vaccination. The CDR3 sequence is CASSLQEGLTEAFF. The CDR3 coding sequence is TGTGCCAGCAGCTTACAGGAGGGGCTCACTGAAGCTTTCTTT.